The 30 T cell receptor beta chains reported below all come from one sample, sequenced in a study of blood T cell repertoires in COVID-19. TCRdb keeps only in-frame clones here, not all; method: immunoSEQ multiplex PCR. The table shows a few hundred thousand clones, with about 91% occurring only once. Sequenced input: PBMCs or T cells enriched from blood (not recorded which). Receptors were obtained from a human donor in a cohort exposed to, infected with or recovered from COVID-19 (not recorded which). The donor label of this sample is uncertain.

J is TRBJ1-5 and V is TRBV7-2, with no clear D. The CDR3 spans 15 residues. Trimming shortened V by 3 bases and J by 0 bases, and 9 bases separated the two germline ends. CDR1 SGHTA and CDR2 FQGNSA come from the germline V gene. This CDR3 is CASSLAGYSNQPQHF. Written as DNA, the CDR3 is TGTGCCAGCAGCTTGGCAGGATATAGCAATCAGCCCCAGCATTTT.

The V gene is TRBV9, the J gene TRBJ1-3, with D perhaps matching TRBD1 (6 bases). Trimming shortened V by 3 bases and J by 0 bases, and 13 bases separated the two germline ends. This CDR3 is built from 16 residues. Per the germline V gene, CDR1 is SGDLS and CDR2 is YYNGEE. The CDR3 reads CASSARQALSGNTIYF. The CDR3 DNA reads TGTGCCAGCAGCGCCCGACAGGCCCTCTCTGGAAACACCATATATTTT.

This clone was seen a single time. The chain recombines TRBV6-1 with TRBJ2-2; D is undetermined. The CDR3 loop spans 13 amino acids. CDR1 MNHNS and CDR2 SASEGT come from the germline V gene. V lost 2 bases, J lost 6 bases, and 7 bases lay in between. The CDR3 region is CASSELRSGELFF. The DNA of the CDR3 is TGTGCCAGCAGTGAACTGAGATCCGGGGAGCTGTTTTTT.

J is TRBJ1-1 and V is TRBV5-1, with D perhaps matching TRBD1 (5 bases). Germline CDR1 reads SGHRS; CDR2 reads YFSETQ. V dropped 1 base and J dropped 1 base, with 8 bases sitting between them. CDR3 size: 14 residues. The CDR3 reads CASSLTGANTEAFF. Here the CDR3 DNA reads TGCGCCAGCAGCTTGACAGGAGCGAACACTGAAGCTTTCTTT.

The chain recombines TRBV4-3 with TRBJ1-6, with a tentative D call TRBD1 (5 bases). V was clipped by 3 bases and J by 9 bases, with 12 bases between them. Germline V gives CDR1 LGHNA, CDR2 YSLEER. The length of the CDR3 is 14 residues. This chain's CDR3 is CASSQEPDSSPLHF. CDR3 DNA sequence: TGCGCCAGCAGCCAGGAACCCGACAGTTCACCCCTCCACTTT.

This clone turned up a few times. The rearrangement joins TRBV6-5 to TRBJ2-7; weak D call: TRBD2 (6 bases). Trimming cost V 3 bases and J 6 bases, with 12 bases left between them. The germline V gene encodes CDR1 MNHEY and CDR2 SVGAGI. CDR3 length: 13 amino acids. The CDR3 DNA follows: TGTGCCAGCAGTTATAGCGGTTTCGGCGAGCAGTACTTC. Its protein product is CASSYSGFGEQYF.

CDR3 loop: CASSEYSTGFEAFF. The CDR3 DNA sequence: TGTGCCAGCAGCGAATACAGCACAGGGTTTGAAGCTTTCTTT. The rearrangement joins TRBV7-2 to TRBJ1-1; tentatively, D is TRBD1 (6 bases). Germline loops: CDR1 SGHTA, CDR2 FQGNSA. The V gene lost 5 bases and the J gene lost 7 bases, with 17 bases spanning the gap. CDR3 length equals 14 residues.

The chain carries TRBV9 and TRBJ2-2, with a weak D call TRBD1 (6 bases). Germline V lookup: CDR1 SGDLS, CDR2 YYNGEE. V lost 3 bases, J lost 4 bases, and 13 bases lay in between. The CDR3 covers 15 residues. The CDR3 loop is CASSAPGQTTGELFF. In nucleotides, the CDR3 is TGTGCCAGCAGCGCCCCCGGACAGACCACCGGGGAGCTGTTTTTT.

The rearrangement links TRBV7-2 to TRBJ2-1; D may be TRBD2 (6 bases). The V and J ends lost 5 bases and 9 bases respectively, with 17 bases between them. Germline V gene lookup returns CDR1 SGHTA and CDR2 FQGNSA. The CDR3 has 14 residues. The CDR3, as DNA: TGTGCCAGCAGCACCCCCGGCGGGGTGGGTGAGCAGTTCTTC. It yields the protein CASSTPGGVGEQFF.

The chain carries TRBV6-2 or TRBV6-3 and TRBJ2-5; TRBD2 matches 9 bases. This CDR3 is built from 14 residues. CDR1 and CDR2 from the germline V gene are MNHEY and SVGEGT. V lost 5 bases, J lost 5 bases, and 6 bases stayed unmatched. This CDR3 reads CASSERGARETQYF. The CDR3 DNA reads as TGTGCCAGCAGTGAGCGGGGGGCCAGGGAGACCCAGTACTTC.

The chain has TRBV10-1 and TRBJ1-5, with 8 bases fitting TRBD1. Germline CDR1 and CDR2: WNHNN and SYGVQD (reference sequence). V lost 6 bases and J lost 4; bases outside the gene matches: 5. This CDR3 comprises 14 residues. CDR3 amino acids: CASSNDRGNQPQHF. In DNA, the CDR3 is TGCGCCAGCAGCAATGACAGGGGTAATCAGCCCCAGCATTTT.

V usage is TRBV7-9 and J usage is TRBJ1-2; D gene unclear. V dropped 5 bases and J dropped 7 bases, with 14 bases sitting between them. CDR1 is SEHNR, CDR2 FQNEAQ, per germline (reference sequence). This CDR3 spans 13 amino acids. For the CDR3, the DNA is TGTGCCAGCAGCCCTGTCCCGGCGGGTGGCTACACCTTC. Protein sequence: CASSPVPAGGYTF.

This sequence joins TRBV12-3 or TRBV12-4 and TRBJ1-2; perhaps TRBD1 as D (5 bases). Trimming cost V 2 bases and J 8 bases, with 9 bases left between them. This CDR3 spans 12 amino acids. The CDR3 DNA follows: TGTGCCAGCAGTTTAACGGGACTCGGCTACACCTTC. Protein sequence: CASSLTGLGYTF.

The chain uses TRBV21-1 and TRBJ1-2. TRBV21-1 is given as a pseudogene. This CDR3 contains 16 residues. CDR3 protein: CASSAETGEDFYGYTF. CDR3 in DNA: TGTGCCAGCAGCGCCGAGACCGGGGAGGACTTCTATGGCTACACCTTC.

This clone was counted once. This chain joins TRBV5-1 and TRBJ1-4; tentative D call: TRBD1 (6 bases). Germline loops: CDR1 SGHRS, CDR2 YFSETQ. This CDR3 has 15 amino acids. V was shortened by 4 bases and J by 0 bases, with 10 bases between the two germline ends. The CDR3 bases are TGCGCCAGCAGCCCGCGGACAGCAACTAATGAAAAACTGTTTTTT. As protein: CASSPRTATNEKLFF. The full variable domain, with the rest looked up from reference TRBV5-1 and TRBJ1-4, is KAGVTQTPRYLIKTRGQQVTLSCSPISGHRSVSWYQQTPGQGLQFLFEYFSETQRNKGNFPGRFSGRQFSNSRSEMNVSTLELGDSALYLCASSPRTATNEKLFFGSGTQLSVL.

This sequence joins TRBV19 and TRBJ1-2, with 9 bases lining up with TRBD1. The germline V gene has CDR1 LNHDA and CDR2 SQIVND (reference sequence). The CDR3 is 15 amino acids. V shed 10 bases and J 7 bases; nucleotides not matched to a gene: 16. CDR3 DNA: TGTGCCACCTCCGGGACAGGGACGTTTGTGGGTGGCTACACCTTC. This encodes CATSGTGTFVGGYTF.

The genes are TRBV30 and TRBJ2-3, with 8 bases that match TRBD1. This CDR3 is built from 16 residues. Germline CDR1 reads GTSNPN; CDR2 reads SVGIG (reference sequence). V lost 0 bases to trimming and J lost 2 bases; unmatched junction nucleotides: 7. The CDR3 protein is CAWSVPRTGNTDTQYF. CDR3 sequence (DNA): TGTGCCTGGAGTGTCCCTCGGACAGGGAACACAGATACGCAGTATTTT. Drawing the rest from reference TRBV30 and TRBJ2-3, the complete variable domain is SQTIHQWPATLVQPVGSPLSLECTVEGTSNPNLYWYRQAAGRGLQLLFYSVGIGQISSEVPQNLSASRPQDRQFILSSKKLLLSDSGFYLCAWSVPRTGNTDTQYFGPGTRLTVL.

This clone was observed a single time. The genes are TRBV6-5 and TRBJ2-5; 9 nucleotides match TRBD2. V dropped 11 bases and J dropped 2; count of bases not matched to a gene: 3. CDR1 MNHEY and CDR2 SVGAGI come from the germline V gene. This CDR3 contains 12 residues. The CDR3: CAAGGSQETQYF. For the CDR3, the DNA is TGTGCCGCGGGGGGGTCGCAAGAGACCCAGTACTTC.

Comments on this clone: Other DNA sequences from this sample encode an identical CDR3 as well. V gene TRBV7-9 combines with J gene TRBJ1-4; 9 nucleotides match TRBD1. Germline V CDR1 and CDR2: SEHNR, FQNEAQ (reference sequence). This CDR3 spans 14 amino acids. V shed 5 bases and J 7 bases; nucleotides not matched to a gene: 5. CDR3 sequence reads: CASSPGTGREKLFF. CDR3 nucleotide sequence: TGTGCCAGCAGCCCGGGGACAGGGCGTGAAAAACTGTTTTTT.

V gene TRBV2 combines with J gene TRBJ1-4; maybe TRBD1 (5 bases). Looked up from germline, CDR1 is SNHLY and CDR2 is FYNNEI. V gave up 7 bases and J gave up 8 bases, with 14 bases separating them. The CDR3 has 13 amino acids. In DNA form, the CDR3 reads TGTGCCAGCAATGGGGGGGGAGAGGAAAAACTGTTTTTT. Translating it yields CASNGGGEEKLFF.

V usage is TRBV2 and J usage is TRBJ1-1, with D hard to call. Deletions cut 2 bases from V and 5 bases from J, with 9 bases between. The CDR3 consists of 13 residues. CDR1 and CDR2 (germline): SNHLY, FYNNEI. In DNA form, the CDR3 reads TGTGCCAGCAGTGAACGGGGATCTACTGAAGCTTTCTTT. It translates to CASSERGSTEAFF.

The rearrangement joins TRBV7-2 to TRBJ2-7, with 8 bases matching TRBD1. Germline V gene data show CDR1 as SGHTA and CDR2 as FQGNSA. Unmatched junction bases numbered 16, after V lost 5 bases and J lost 7 bases. This CDR3 has 16 amino acids. The CDR3 loop is CASSRGQAISKLEQYF. The CDR3 coding sequence is TGTGCCAGCAGCCGGGGACAGGCTATCTCCAAATTGGAGCAGTACTTC.

This chain uses TRBV11-2 with TRBJ2-6, with 11 nucleotides matching TRBD2. This CDR3 has 17 amino acids. V trimming: 6 bases; J trimming: 0 bases; junction bases outside the gene matches: 4. The germline V gene has CDR1 SGHAT and CDR2 FQNNGV. The CDR3 bases are TGTGCCAGCAGGGGACTAGCGGCCACCTCTGGGGCCAACGTCCTGACTTTC. It specifies CASRGLAATSGANVLTF. The full variable domain, in which reference TRBV11-2 and TRBJ2-6 provide the parts outside the CDR3, is EAGVAQSPRYKIIEKRQSVAFWCNPISGHATLYWYQQILGQGPKLLIQFQNNGVVDDSQLPKDRFSAERLKGVDSTLKIQPAKLEDSAVYLCASRGLAATSGANVLTFGAGSRLTVL.

This chain uses TRBV18 with TRBJ2-1; 7 positions agree with TRBD1. The junction had 9 bases not matched to a gene; V was cut back by 3 bases and J by 7 bases. CDR1 is KGHSH, CDR2 LQKENI, per germline. This CDR3 has 15 residues. For the CDR3, the DNA is TGTGCCAGCTCACCTCAGACAGGGATGACGAATGAGCAGTTCTTC. Translating it yields CASSPQTGMTNEQFF.

The chain employs TRBV9 and TRBJ2-1, with 7 bases aligning to TRBD2. Per the germline V gene, CDR1 is SGDLS and CDR2 is YYNGEE. The CDR3 is 14 amino acids. V shed 0 bases, J shed 6 bases, and the junction held 3 bases outside the gene matches. DNA for the CDR3: TGTGCCAGCAGCGTAGTTGGGACTACCAATGAGCAGTTCTTC. It codes for CASSVVGTTNEQFF.

The chain recombines TRBV3-1 (or the pseudogene TRBV3-2) with TRBJ1-1, with TRBD1 identical over 8 bases. V was pared by 1 base and J by 11 bases, with 18 bases of the junction left unmatched. This CDR3 comprises 17 residues. Germline CDR1 is LGHDT and CDR2 is YNNKEL (reference sequence). The CDR3: CASSQALVRDRLNSAFF. CDR3 bases: TGTGCCAGCAGCCAAGCATTGGTACGGGACAGGCTAAATTCGGCTTTCTTT.

The J gene is TRBJ2-5, the V gene TRBV5-1; D gene ambiguous. The germline V gene has CDR1 SGHRS and CDR2 YFSETQ. This CDR3 region has 12 residues. Deletions cut 3 bases from V and 5 bases from J, with 8 bases between. The CDR3 DNA follows: TGCGCCAGCAGCTCTCGGCGGGAGACCCAGTACTTC. This codes for CASSSRRETQYF.

This rearrangement joins TRBV11-2 to TRBJ1-1; D is perhaps TRBD1 (6 bases). The V end lost 5 bases, the J end lost 4 bases, and 11 bases lay between the germline ends. The CDR3 extends over 13 amino acids. Germline V CDR1 and CDR2: SGHAT, FQNNGV. The CDR3 nucleotides are TGTGCCAGCAGCGCAGGGACACCCACTGAAGCTTTCTTT. It encodes CASSAGTPTEAFF. Full variable domain (outside the CDR3, taken from reference TRBV11-2 and TRBJ1-1): EAGVAQSPRYKIIEKRQSVAFWCNPISGHATLYWYQQILGQGPKLLIQFQNNGVVDDSQLPKDRFSAERLKGVDSTLKIQPAKLEDSAVYLCASSAGTPTEAFFGQGTRLTVV.

The chain recombines TRBV6-5 with TRBJ1-6, with D possibly matching TRBD1 (6 bases). Per the germline V gene, CDR1 is MNHEY and CDR2 is SVGAGI. V lost 7 bases, J lost 8 bases, and 18 bases lay in between. The CDR3 is made up of 15 amino acids. CDR3 sequence: CASTLRRDTDSPLHF. The CDR3 DNA reads as TGTGCCAGCACCTTAAGAAGGGACACCGATTCACCCCTCCACTTT.

The CDR3 DNA follows: TGTGCCAGCAGCGGGAATTCGGGGAACACTGAAGCTTTCTTT. It codes for CASSGNSGNTEAFF. This chain links TRBV6-5 with TRBJ1-1; D is uncertain. Germline-derived CDR1 and CDR2 are MNHEY and SVGAGI. This CDR3 has 14 residues. Between the trimmed V and J ends, which lost 6 bases and 1 base, there was a span of 12 bases.